The next 30 T cell receptor beta chains were all read from a single sample in a study of identical twins. TCRdb passed the 5' RACE reads through MiXCR, listing each CDR3 protein once. Here the sample spans under 300,000 distinct CDR3 sequences, approximately 7.1% being singletons. This sample was also put to use in a study of T cells expressing NK-cell markers.

Sequences were obtained from CD8+ T cells sorted from blood. The source is a woman aged 18-30 years in good health.

V is TRBV2 and J is TRBJ1-1; perhaps TRBD1 as D (5 bases). The CDR3 extends over 12 amino acids. Per germline, CDR1 SNHLY and CDR2 FYNNEI. Deletions cut 7 bases from V and 7 bases from J, with 13 bases between. The CDR3: CASMDGGSEAFF. The CDR3 DNA follows: TGTGCCAGCATGGATGGGGGGAGTGAAGCTTTCTTT. The full variable domain, rest sourced from reference TRBV2 and TRBJ1-1, is EPEVTQTPSHQVTQMGQEVILRCVPISNHLYFYWYRQILGQKVEFLVSFYNNEISEKSEIFDDQFSVERPDGSNFTLKIRSTKLEDSAMYFCASMDGGSEAFFGQGTRLTVV.

V is TRBV6-1 and J is TRBJ2-7; 8 bases align to TRBD1. CDR1 is MNHNS, CDR2 SASEGT, per germline. J was trimmed by 1 base and V by 4 bases; bases with no gene match: 9. The CDR3 length is 16 residues. The CDR3 sequence: CASSGADRAPSYEQYF. The CDR3 bases are TGTGCCAGCAGTGGGGCGGACAGGGCGCCTTCCTACGAGCAGTACTTC.

This clonotype was observed a handful of times. V is TRBV30 and J is TRBJ1-1; D gene ambiguous. V dropped 4 bases and J dropped 1 base, with 19 bases sitting between them. The CDR3 has 16 amino acids. Germline CDR1 is GTSNPN and CDR2 is SVGIG (reference sequence). The CDR3 DNA is TGTGCCTGGACCCAGCCGTCCGGCTGGGGGAACACTGAAGCTTTCTTT. Residues: CAWTQPSGWGNTEAFF.

Ten or more counts support this clonotype. V usage is TRBV20-1 and J usage is TRBJ2-7, with D perhaps matching TRBD2 (5 bases). The CDR3 is 13 amino acids. The V gene's germline CDR1 is DFQATT and CDR2 SNEGSKA (reference sequence). V was trimmed by 2 bases and J by 3 bases, leaving 11 bases between them. CDR3 amino acids: CSARSFRDYEQYF. The CDR3 DNA reads as TGCAGTGCTAGATCGTTTCGGGACTACGAGCAGTACTTC.

In its sample, this clonotype was seen a few times. CDR3 sequence: CASSLSPTGVEKLFF. The CDR3 bases are TGTGCCAGCAGTTTATCACCCACCGGGGTTGAAAAACTGTTTTTT. The chain couples TRBV27 to TRBJ1-4; D gene uncertain. The CDR3 runs 15 residues. Trimming took 0 bases from V and 7 from J, leaving 12 bases between them. Germline CDR1 and CDR2: MNHEY and SMNVEV (reference sequence).

This clonotype was picked up a small number of times. The genes are TRBV20-1 and TRBJ2-7, with a possible D match to TRBD1 (6 bases). This CDR3 has 15 residues. Between the trimmed V and J ends, which lost 4 bases and 3 bases, there was a span of 19 bases. Per the germline V gene, CDR1 is DFQATT and CDR2 is SNEGSKA (reference sequence). The CDR3 loop is CSANREQGIVYEQYF. Here the CDR3 DNA reads TGCAGTGCTAATCGAGAACAGGGAATCGTCTACGAGCAGTACTTC.

The V gene is TRBV9, the J gene TRBJ2-3; perhaps TRBD2 as D (5 bases). The CDR3 covers 17 residues. CDR1 SGDLS and CDR2 YYNGEE come from the germline V gene. V was pared by 0 bases and J by 1 base, with 15 bases between. The CDR3 loop is CASSVGGQAGRTDTQYF. In nucleotides, the CDR3 is TGTGCCAGCAGCGTAGGTGGCCAGGCGGGTCGCACAGATACGCAGTATTTT.

This clonotype was counted many times. The CDR3 protein is CASSLEGETQYF. For the CDR3, the DNA is TGTGCCAGCAGCCTGGAGGGAGAGACCCAGTACTTC. This chain joins TRBV5-6 and TRBJ2-5; maybe TRBD2 (6 bases). The germline CDR1 and CDR2 sequences are SGHDT and YYEEEE. The V gene lost 4 bases and the J gene lost 4 bases, with 8 bases spanning the gap. The CDR3 is 12 residues long.

This clonotype was counted many times. The CDR3: CSARNNAKAGNAYEQYF. The DNA for the CDR3 is TGCAGTGCTAGAAATAACGCCAAAGCGGGAAACGCCTACGAGCAGTACTTC. The genes are TRBV20-1 and TRBJ2-7; 7 bases match TRBD2. Germline V gene lookup returns CDR1 DFQATT and CDR2 SNEGSKA (reference sequence). Trimming cost V 2 bases and J 2 bases; bases outside gene matches: 15. CDR3 length: 17 residues.

The chain combines TRBV6-5 with TRBJ1-1; no definite D call. The CDR3 has 11 residues. V was shortened by 10 bases and J by 5 bases, with 11 bases between the two germline ends. Looked up from germline, CDR1 is MNHEY and CDR2 is SVGAGI. CDR3 amino acids: CATWLRTEAFF. The CDR3 nucleotides read TGTGCCACCTGGTTGAGGACTGAAGCTTTCTTT.

This clonotype was counted ten times or more. CDR3 nucleotide sequence: TGTGCCAGCAGCTTAGAGCGGGAGTCCGATACGCAGTATTTT. It specifies CASSLERESDTQYF. The chain recombines TRBV7-2 with TRBJ2-3; 8 positions agree with TRBD2. The V gene end was trimmed by 1 base and the J gene end by 6 bases; junction bases not matched to a gene: 3. This CDR3 has 14 residues. Germline loops: CDR1 SGHTA, CDR2 FQGNSA.

In its sample, this clonotype was seen a few times. The V and J genes are TRBV2 and TRBJ2-1; 7 nucleotides agree with TRBD2. Germline CDR1 is SNHLY and CDR2 is FYNNEI. The CDR3 has 15 residues. The V and J ends lost 2 bases and 4 bases, in that order; junction bases with no gene match: 5. The CDR3, as DNA: TGTGCCAGCAGTGAAACTAGCGCCCTATACAATGAGCAGTTCTTC. It yields the protein CASSETSALYNEQFF.

The chain recombines TRBV30 with TRBJ1-1; D call uncertain. Germline loops: CDR1 GTSNPN, CDR2 SVGIG (reference sequence). This CDR3 comprises 12 residues. V gave up 2 bases and J gave up 11 bases, with 15 bases separating them. The CDR3, as DNA: TGTGCCTGGAGTTTTCTGGGAGTTTGGGCTTTCTTT. Its translation is CAWSFLGVWAFF.

A few counts support this clonotype. CDR3 nucleotides: TGTGCCAACAGGGGTATTGATCCCTACTCTGGGGCCAACGTCCTGACTTTC. Translated: CANRGIDPYSGANVLTF. V and J are TRBV2 and TRBJ2-6, with TRBD1 identical over 7 bases. The CDR3 has 17 amino acids. The germline CDR1 and CDR2 sequences are SNHLY and FYNNEI. Trimming cost V 10 bases and J 0 bases; bases outside gene matches: 12.

This clonotype was seen a few times. The genes are TRBV7-2 and TRBJ2-2; TRBD1 might be the D (6 bases). The CDR3 loop spans 15 amino acids. Trimming removed 5 bases from V and 5 bases from J, with 15 bases in between. The germline gives CDR1 SGHTA, CDR2 FQGNSA. The CDR3 coding sequence is TGTGCCAGCAGCATTTTGGGGGCCCGAACCGGGGAGCTGTTTTTT. Translated, it gives CASSILGARTGELFF. The variable domain in full, with the rest retrieved from reference TRBV7-2 and TRBJ2-2, is GAGVSQSPSNKVTEKGKDVELRCDPISGHTALYWYRQSLGQGLEFLIYFQGNSAPDKSGLPSDRFSAERTGGSVSTLTIQRTQQEDSAVYLCASSILGARTGELFFGEGSRLTVL.

Ten or more counts support this clonotype. The chain combines TRBV11-3 with TRBJ2-1; D tentatively reads TRBD1 or TRBD2 (5 bases each). The CDR3 covers 16 residues. In germline, CDR1 is SGHNT, CDR2 YENEEA. Trimming shortened V by 4 bases and J by 0 bases, and 13 bases separated the two germline ends. CDR3 nucleotides: TGTGCCAGCAGCTCCCGGGACCTAAGCTCCTACAATGAGCAGTTCTTC. It is translated as CASSSRDLSSYNEQFF.

The CDR3 reads CSVEGTGAYEQYF. As DNA, the CDR3 is TGCAGCGTTGAAGGGACCGGGGCCTACGAGCAGTACTTC. The J gene is TRBJ2-7, the V gene TRBV29-1, with D perhaps TRBD2 (5 bases). Trimming removed 1 base at V and 2 bases at J, with 9 bases between. This CDR3 region has 13 residues. Germline V gene sequence: CDR1 SQVTM, CDR2 ANQGSEA.

Many counts were recorded for this clonotype. The V and J genes are TRBV12-3 or TRBV12-4 and TRBJ2-7; D is undetermined. CDR3 length: 11 residues. V gave up 5 bases and J gave up 6 bases, with 8 bases separating them. The CDR3 nucleotides read TGTGCCAGCAGTCCGGCAATCGAGCAGTACTTC. Translation gives CASSPAIEQYF.

The sample holds many counts of this clonotype. CDR3 amino acids: CSYQGTGGTEAFF. The DNA of the CDR3 is TGCTCCTACCAAGGGACAGGGGGCACTGAAGCTTTCTTT. The chain carries TRBV29-1 and TRBJ1-1; TRBD1 matches 11 bases. CDR3 size: 13 residues. CDR1 SQVTM and CDR2 ANQGSEA come from the germline V gene.

This clonotype was counted only a few times. The J gene is TRBJ1-1, the V gene TRBV7-8, with D hard to call. This CDR3 is built from 12 residues. The V end was cut by 2 bases, the J end by 5 bases, with 6 bases between. The germline gives CDR1 SGHVS, CDR2 FQNEAQ. In nucleotides, the CDR3 is TGTGCCAGCAGCTTATCCCCAACTGAAGCTTTCTTT. It specifies CASSLSPTEAFF.

This clonotype was seen only a few times. This chain links TRBV20-1 with TRBJ2-7; the D gene could be TRBD1 or TRBD2 (5 bases each). V was cut by 5 bases and J by 4 bases, with 9 bases left in between. CDR3 length equals 11 residues. Germline values: CDR1 DFQATT, CDR2 SNEGSKA (reference sequence). The CDR3 DNA follows: TGCAGTGCTCGCAGGGAGTACGAGCAGTACTTC. This translates into CSARREYEQYF.

Concerning this clonotype: A single base separates this from a much larger clone, so it may be a read error. V and J are TRBV12-5 and TRBJ2-1; maybe TRBD2 (5 bases). CDR3 length: 13 amino acids. Germline CDR1 LGHNT, CDR2 FRNRAP. CDR3 region: CASGSGLDNERFF. The CDR3, as DNA: TGTGCTAGTGGTAGCGGACTCGACAATGAGCGGTTCTTC.

This clonotype was observed a handful of times. This chain links TRBV9 with TRBJ2-3; TRBD2 matches 9 bases. The germline gives CDR1 SGDLS, CDR2 YYNGEE. V trimming: 3 bases; J trimming: 6 bases; junction bases outside the gene matches: 11. This CDR3 has 16 residues. The CDR3 coding sequence is TGTGCCAGCAGCGCACCGATTAGCGGGGGCCGGGATACGCAGTATTTT. Amino acids: CASSAPISGGRDTQYF. The entire variable domain, with the rest obtained from reference TRBV9 and TRBJ2-3, is as follows: DSGVTQTPKHLITATGQRVTLRCSPRSGDLSVYWYQQSLDQGLQFLIQYYNGEERAKGNILERFSAQQFPDLHSELNLSSLELGDSALYFCASSAPISGGRDTQYFGPGTRLTVL.

This clonotype has a handful of counts. This chain uses TRBV7-9 with TRBJ2-1; 8 nucleotides line up with TRBD2. CDR1 SEHNR and CDR2 FQNEAQ come from the germline V gene (reference sequence). V lost 5 bases and J lost 8; bases outside the gene matches: 11. CDR3 size: 15 residues. DNA for the CDR3: TGTGCCAGCAGCCTGGACGGGGGACTAGTCGATGAGCAGTTCTTC. It translates to CASSLDGGLVDEQFF. The full variable domain, rest sourced from reference TRBV7-9 and TRBJ2-1, is DTGVSQNPRHKITKRGQNVTFRCDPISEHNRLYWYRQTLGQGPEFLTYFQNEAQLEKSRLLSDRFSAERPKGSFSTLEIQRTEQGDSAMYLCASSLDGGLVDEQFFGPGTRLTVL.

This clonotype was counted a few times. V is TRBV7-9 and J is TRBJ2-5, with TRBD2 identical over 7 bases. V lost 3 bases and J lost 2; bases outside the gene matches: 12. CDR3 size: 17 residues. Germline V gene sequence: CDR1 SEHNR, CDR2 FQNEAQ (reference sequence). CDR3 in amino acids: CASSLTPGRAWQETQYF. As DNA, the CDR3 is TGTGCCAGCAGCTTGACGCCGGGGAGGGCCTGGCAAGAGACCCAGTACTTC.

The chain uses TRBV12-3 or TRBV12-4 and TRBJ2-7, with TRBD2 matching over 10 bases. The CDR3 covers 14 residues. The V and J ends lost 8 bases and 1 base, in that order; junction bases with no gene match: 5. The CDR3 spells CASVAGGVSYEQYF. CDR3 nucleotide sequence: TGTGCCAGCGTAGCGGGAGGAGTTTCCTACGAGCAGTACTTC.

This clonotype appeared a few times. The chain couples TRBV7-6 to TRBJ1-6; D call uncertain. The germline CDR1 and CDR2 sequences are SGHVS and FNYEAQ. The V end lost 4 bases, the J end lost 8 bases, and 6 bases lay between the germline ends. The CDR3 contains 12 residues. DNA of the CDR3: TGTGCCAGCAGCTCGGGGTATTCACCCCTCCACTTT. Protein: CASSSGYSPLHF.

This clonotype has just a few counts. CDR3 loop: CASSPEGVREAFF. CDR3 nucleotide sequence: TGTGCCAGCAGCCCGGAGGGAGTGAGGGAAGCTTTCTTT. The rearrangement links TRBV5-5 to TRBJ1-1; D is undetermined. V lost 4 bases and J 8 bases, leaving 15 bases between the germline ends. The V gene's germline CDR1 is SGHKS and CDR2 YYEKEE (reference sequence). The CDR3 is made up of 13 amino acids.

This clonotype was seen repeatedly, ten times or more. The V gene is TRBV2, the J gene TRBJ2-1; D call uncertain. Deletions cut 5 bases from V and 7 bases from J, with 12 bases between. This CDR3 has 13 amino acids. CDR1 is SNHLY and CDR2 is FYNNEI in the germline V gene. The CDR3 protein is CASSSPSGNEQFF. The CDR3 DNA reads as TGTGCCAGCAGTTCACCCTCCGGGAATGAGCAGTTCTTC.

This clonotype has a handful of counts. The CDR3 sequence: CASSLSEELWEQYF. The CDR3 bases are TGTGCCAGCAGCTTATCGGAAGAGCTATGGGAGCAGTACTTC. This chain joins TRBV7-9 and TRBJ2-7, with D unresolved. The germline CDR1 and CDR2 sequences are SEHNR and FQNEAQ (reference sequence). The CDR3 is made up of 14 amino acids. V lost 2 bases and J lost 7, with 15 bases in between.